Each of the 10 T cell receptor beta chains below was sequenced from the same sample in a study of shared clonotypes between healthy human individuals. This table comes from immunoSEQ multiplex PCR, and its TCRdb copy is limited to in-frame clones, with some not included. This table holds hundreds of thousands of clones, approximately 75% found once. The material sequenced was memory CD4+ T cells sorted from blood. Subset specified: CD45RA-negative fraction. The receptors stem from a woman under 40 in good health.

Only one count was recorded for this clone. Other DNA sequences in this specimen translate into the identical CDR3. This sequence joins TRBV6-5 and TRBJ2-7, with TRBD2 matching 14 bases. V was pared by 2 bases and J by 3 bases, with 0 bases of the junction left unmatched. The CDR3 is 15 residues long. In germline, CDR1 is MNHEY, CDR2 SVGAGI. The CDR3: CASSYGTSGSYEQYF. In DNA form, the CDR3 reads TGTGCCAGCAGTTACGGGACTAGCGGGAGCTACGAGCAGTACTTC.

This clone was seen a handful of times. The V call is TRBV2, the J call TRBJ2-1; 8 bases are a match to TRBD1. This CDR3 is 14 amino acids long. Germline loops: CDR1 SNHLY, CDR2 FYNNEI. With V trimmed by 6 bases and J by 3 bases, 4 bases remained unmatched. The CDR3 sequence is CASRDRVNYNEQFF. DNA of the CDR3: TGTGCCAGCAGGGACAGGGTAAACTACAATGAGCAGTTCTTC.

This chain links TRBV5-1 with TRBJ1-4; 9 bases agree with TRBD1. The germline V gene has CDR1 SGHRS and CDR2 YFSETQ. The CDR3 contains 12 residues. After removal of 10 bases from V and 8 bases from J, the junction contained 6 bases not matched to a gene. CDR3 nucleotides: TGCGCCCCGTGGGACAGGGTGGAAAAACTGTTTTTT. Its translation is CAPWDRVEKLFF.

The gene calls are TRBV5-5 and TRBJ1-2; D unresolved. There are 13 residues in the CDR3. With 1 base removed from V and 2 bases from J, the gap between germline ends came to 6 bases. Germline V gene data show CDR1 as SGHKS and CDR2 as YYEKEE (reference sequence). The chain's CDR3 is CASSLLQNYGYTF. The CDR3 bases are TGTGCCAGCAGCTTGTTACAGAACTATGGCTACACCTTC.

The chain is built from TRBV4-2 and TRBJ2-5; unclear D gene. Per germline, CDR1 LGHNA and CDR2 YNFKEQ. V shed 0 bases and J shed 5 bases, with 13 bases lying between them. The CDR3 totals 15 residues. CDR3 sequence: CASSQDRVRLETQYF. In nucleotides, the CDR3 is TGTGCCAGCAGCCAAGATCGAGTGAGGTTGGAGACCCAGTACTTC.

Here the CDR3 reads CATSRSGTSGINEQFF. Here the CDR3 DNA reads TGTGCCACCAGCAGATCCGGGACTAGCGGGATTAATGAGCAGTTCTTC. This sequence joins TRBV15 and TRBJ2-1; TRBD2 aligns across 13 bases. The germline V gene has CDR1 LNHNV and CDR2 YYDKDF (reference sequence). The CDR3 is made up of 16 amino acids. V was pared by 2 bases and J by 7 bases, with 5 bases of the junction left unmatched.

This chain uses TRBV28 with TRBJ1-3, with 7 bases fitting TRBD1. V was clipped by 6 bases and J by 7 bases; unmatched bases: 12. The CDR3 consists of 15 residues. Germline loops: CDR1 MDHEN, CDR2 SYDVKM. This chain's CDR3 is CASRLQGSDWNTIYF. The CDR3 DNA is TGTGCCAGCAGGTTACAGGGGTCCGACTGGAACACCATATATTTT.

CDR3 protein: CASSFVPSGELFF. CDR3 coding DNA: TGTGCCAGCAGCTTCGTCCCTTCGGGGGAGCTGTTTTTT. This chain links TRBV11-3 with TRBJ2-2, with D unresolved. The V end was cut by 3 bases, the J end by 8 bases, with 10 bases between. The CDR3 has 13 amino acids. Germline lookup yields CDR1 SGHNT and CDR2 YENEEA.

This clone was detected only a few times. The V and J genes are TRBV20-1 and TRBJ2-3, with D tentatively TRBD1 or TRBD2 (5 bases each). The CDR3 runs 11 residues. The germline V gene encodes CDR1 DFQATT and CDR2 SNEGSKA (reference sequence). The germline V and J ends were trimmed by 6 bases and 1 base, with 5 bases remaining between them. Here the CDR3 reads CSAGGTDTQYF. In DNA, the CDR3 is TGCAGTGCGGGGGGCACAGATACGCAGTATTTT.

The J gene is TRBJ2-2, the V gene TRBV6-4, with TRBD2 matching over 7 bases. With V trimmed by 6 bases and J by 4 bases, 11 bases remained unmatched. This CDR3 contains 16 residues. Germline CDR1 reads MRHNA; CDR2 reads SNTAGT. CDR3 amino acids: CASSHQGSGGTGELFF. CDR3 DNA: TGTGCCAGCAGCCATCAGGGCTCGGGGGGCACCGGGGAGCTGTTTTTT.